This TCR beta chain derives from a study of response to subunit inactivated influenza vaccine. CDR1 and CDR2 from the germline V gene are SGHRS and YFSETQ. CDR3 length equals 14 residues. Trimming took 3 bases from V and 4 from J, leaving 13 bases between them. The study's findings and limits: After each seasonal influenza vaccination, few new T cells are recruited, the authors suggested.

This clonotype was detected a few times. Its antigen is not identified. TCRdb used MiXCR to reprocess the RT-PCR reads, holding one entry per CDR3 protein. Of over 650,000 distinct CDR3 sequences in the sample, approximately 17% were seen once. The J gene is TRBJ1-1, the V gene TRBV5-1, with D possibly being TRBD1 (5 bases). This TCR was sampled from a man aged 50-59 years who received an inactivated influenza vaccine. The material sequenced was PBMCs from blood, taken less than 6 days after vaccination. The CDR3 loop reads CASSWGPGGTEAFF. CDR3 sequence (DNA): TGCGCCAGCAGCTGGGGACCTGGCGGCACTGAAGCTTTCTTT.